This entry lists 8 T cell receptor beta chains sequenced from one sample in a study of shared clonotypes between healthy human individuals. Here immunoSEQ multiplex PCR was the method, and the copy in TCRdb shows in-frame clones only, minus some. The profile covers under 2,000,000 clones, with around 96% appearing a single time and more than 0.95% taken by the ten largest. CD45RO-negative cells were positively selected for CCR7, leaving out terminally differentiated effector memory CD45RA+ cells. Material for sequencing was naive CD8+ T cells sorted from blood. These receptors originate from a young man in good health.

V gene TRBV2 combines with J gene TRBJ2-7, with TRBD2 as a possible D gene (6 bases). The CDR3 totals 12 residues. Trimming pared 6 bases from V and 6 bases from J, leaving 12 bases between. Germline V gene data show CDR1 as SNHLY and CDR2 as FYNNEI. The CDR3 reads CASRGLGGEQYF. As DNA, the CDR3 is TGTGCCAGCAGGGGATTGGGGGGCGAGCAGTACTTC. The full variable domain, its missing parts supplied by reference TRBV2 and TRBJ2-7, is EPEVTQTPSHQVTQMGQEVILRCVPISNHLYFYWYRQILGQKVEFLVSFYNNEISEKSEIFDDQFSVERPDGSNFTLKIRSTKLEDSAMYFCASRGLGGEQYFGPGTRLTVT.

The chain combines TRBV11-2 with TRBJ1-2; D perhaps matches TRBD1 (5 bases). V gave up 0 bases and J gave up 4 bases, with 15 bases separating them. The CDR3 is made up of 16 amino acids. CDR1 is SGHAT, CDR2 FQNNGV, per germline. The CDR3: CASSLEAGPISYGYTF. For the CDR3, the DNA is TGTGCCAGCAGCTTAGAGGCGGGACCCATTAGCTATGGCTACACCTTC. Looking up the rest from reference TRBV11-2 and TRBJ1-2 gives the full variable domain: EAGVAQSPRYKIIEKRQSVAFWCNPISGHATLYWYQQILGQGPKLLIQFQNNGVVDDSQLPKDRFSAERLKGVDSTLKIQPAKLEDSAVYLCASSLEAGPISYGYTFGSGTRLTVV.

This chain uses TRBV9 with TRBJ2-3, with D perhaps being TRBD1 or TRBD2 (6 bases each). Germline V gives CDR1 SGDLS, CDR2 YYNGEE. The CDR3 contains 14 residues. V lost 4 bases to trimming and J lost 5 bases, with 14 bases between them. CDR3 sequence (DNA): TGTGCCAGCAGCACAACGGGGGCAGGAGATACGCAGTATTTT. Its protein is CASSTTGAGDTQYF.

This clone occurred once. Germline and junction disagree at one end, which may indicate a read error. The genes are TRBV7-7 and TRBJ2-5, with 7 bases that match TRBD1. The CDR3 runs to 15 residues. Per the germline V gene, CDR1 is SSHAT and CDR2 is FNYEAQ (reference sequence). The CDR3 nucleotides are TGTGCTAGCAGCTTAGTAGGGGGCTCCCAAGAGACCCAGTACTTC. Its translation is CASSLVGGSQETQYF.

The chain joins TRBV6-6 to TRBJ1-5, with 7 bases identical to TRBD1. V was pared by 2 bases and J by 4 bases, with 5 bases of the junction left unmatched. This CDR3 has 15 residues. Germline CDR1 MNHNY, CDR2 SVGAGI (reference sequence). CDR3 residues: CASSYTGQKNQPQHF. DNA of the CDR3: TGTGCCAGCAGTTACACGGGACAGAAGAATCAGCCCCAGCATTTT.

This clone was recorded only once. This sequence joins TRBV11-2 and TRBJ2-7; maybe TRBD1 (6 bases). Between the trimmed V and J ends, which lost 3 bases and 7 bases, there was a span of 16 bases. The CDR3 contains 14 residues. Per germline, CDR1 SGHAT and CDR2 FQNNGV. The CDR3 is CASSFGPPQGEQYF. CDR3 nucleotide sequence: TGTGCCAGCAGCTTTGGCCCACCCCAGGGGGAGCAGTACTTC.

With regard to this clone: Germline is not matched at one junction end, which may reflect a read error. The chain links TRBV7-7 to TRBJ1-1, with unresolved D. The germline CDR1 and CDR2 sequences are SSHAT and FNYEAQ (reference sequence). CDR3 length: 16 residues. For the CDR3, the DNA is TGTGCTAGCAGCTTAGTTGGCCCAACCAGATACACTGAAGCTTTCTTT. Translation: CASSLVGPTRYTEAFF. The whole variable domain, remainder taken from reference TRBV7-7 and TRBJ1-1, is GAGVSQSPRYKVTKRGQDVTLRCDPISSHATLYWYQQALGQGPEFLTYFNYEAQPDKSGLPSDRFSAERPEGSISTLTIQRTEQRDSAMYRCASSLVGPTRYTEAFFGQGTRLTVV.

The chain joins TRBV28 to TRBJ1-5; D remains ambiguous. Trimming pared 1 base from V and 0 bases from J, leaving 4 bases between. The CDR3 runs 14 residues. Germline CDR1 and CDR2: MDHEN and SYDVKM. CDR3 nucleotide sequence: TGTGCCAGCAGTTTATCTGATAGCAATCAGCCCCAGCATTTT. Protein: CASSLSDSNQPQHF.